These 6 T cell receptor beta chains share one sample of origin, sequenced in a study of tumor-infiltrating lymphocytes in localized non-small cell lung cancer. Profiling relied on immunoSEQ multiplex PCR, and the TCRdb table lists in-frame clones only, not all of them. The repertoire has over 5,000 clones, around 70% of them found once; the top ten carry 30%. The sequenced sample was lung tumor tissue. Receptors were obtained from a human donor with non-small cell lung cancer.

The CDR3 DNA sequence: TGTGCCAGCAGCTCACTAAGGGGGACGACAGATACGCAGTATTTT. Translation gives CASSSLRGTTDTQYF. This chain joins TRBV14 and TRBJ2-3; maybe TRBD1 (6 bases). V shed 5 bases and J shed 3 bases, with 15 bases lying between them. This CDR3 is built from 15 residues. Germline CDR1 SGHDN, CDR2 FVKESK. Complete variable domain (other parts from reference TRBV14 and TRBJ2-3): EAGVTQFPSHSVIEKGQTVTLRCDPISGHDNLYWYRRVMGKEIKFLLHFVKESKQDESGMPNNRFLAERTGGTYSTLKVQPAELEDSGVYFCASSSLRGTTDTQYFGPGTRLTVL.

This clone occurred a few times. The chain carries TRBV6-6 and TRBJ2-7, with TRBD1 matching 9 bases. The germline gives CDR1 MNHNY, CDR2 SVGAGI (reference sequence). This CDR3 comprises 13 residues. V shed 7 bases, J shed 6 bases, and the junction held 7 bases outside the gene matches. The CDR3 sequence is CASTTGQGGEQYF. CDR3 bases: TGTGCCAGCACAACGGGACAGGGTGGCGAGCAGTACTTC.

V gene TRBV14 combines with J gene TRBJ2-7; D is perhaps TRBD1 (7 bases). The CDR3 totals 16 residues. V was cut by 1 base and J by 3 bases, with 16 bases left in between. The V gene's germline CDR1 is SGHDN and CDR2 FVKESK. CDR3 region: CASSQGQGGYGYEQYF. CDR3 DNA sequence: TGTGCCAGCAGCCAAGGGCAGGGGGGTTATGGCTACGAGCAGTACTTC.

The gene calls are TRBV15 and TRBJ1-1; 7 bases fit TRBD1. CDR1 and CDR2 from the germline V gene are LNHNV and YYDKDF (reference sequence). The CDR3 runs 18 residues. V shed 0 bases, J shed 5 bases, and the junction held 15 bases outside the gene matches. The CDR3 here is CATSRDGGVGQRVTEAFF. In nucleotides, the CDR3 is TGTGCCACCAGCAGAGATGGGGGGGTGGGACAGCGAGTTACTGAAGCTTTCTTT.

The rearrangement links TRBV11-3 to TRBJ2-5, with D possibly called TRBD1 or TRBD2 (5 bases each). V lost 0 bases and J lost 2, with 10 bases in between. The CDR3 totals 15 residues. CDR1 is SGHNT and CDR2 is YENEEA in the germline V gene. The CDR3 is CASSLDRDVQETQYF. CDR3 DNA: TGTGCCAGCAGCTTAGATCGGGACGTACAAGAGACCCAGTACTTC.

With respect to this clone: This sample also contains other DNA sequences that code for the same CDR3. This chain uses TRBV6-5 with TRBJ2-3; D unclear. The CDR3 totals 16 residues. The V and J ends lost 0 bases and 0 bases respectively, with 10 bases between them. Germline-derived CDR1 and CDR2 are MNHEY and SVGAGI. CDR3 sequence: CASSYSGTRSTDTQYF. The CDR3 DNA follows: TGTGCCAGCAGTTACTCTGGAACTCGGAGCACAGATACGCAGTATTTT.